Given below is one TCR beta chain in context. Losses at the gene ends were 0 bases for V and 3 bases for J; bases not matched to a gene: 5. This CDR3 has 16 residues. Germline V gene data show CDR1 as LGHNA and CDR2 as YSLEER. This record belongs to a study of T cell changes during pregnancy in multiple sclerosis. Clones were sequenced by immunoSEQ multiplex PCR, and TCRdb holds only the in-frame ones, with some missing. The data contain roughly 89,000 clones, almost 95% of them singletons. This TCR derives from a female donor with multiple sclerosis, enrolled in a pregnancy study. The chain links TRBV4-3 to TRBJ2-1; 7 nucleotides align to TRBD2. Source: peripheral blood, taken in the third trimester of pregnancy. CDR3 sequence: CASSQDIAGFYNEQFF. CDR3 sequence (DNA): TGCGCCAGCAGCCAAGACATAGCGGGCTTCTACAATGAGCAGTTCTTC.